This T cell receptor (beta chain) was sequenced in a study of T-cell reconstitution after alpha-beta-depleted transplantation in children. This sample's TCRbeta library carried unique molecular identifier barcodes. TCRdb re-called the PCR reads through MiXCR, storing one row per CDR3 protein. Among 250,000 to 400,000 distinct CDR3 sequences listed, roughly 25% were seen once. After removal of 5 bases from V and 5 bases from J, the junction contained 8 bases not matched to a gene. CDR3 length equals 15 residues. Germline-derived CDR1 and CDR2 are SEHNR and FQNEAQ (reference sequence). A note on this clonotype: Its cognate antigen is unknown.

Study-wide findings and caveats: High day-60 TCRbeta diversity in some patients came from surviving recipient T cells and thymic progenitors.

This chain uses TRBV7-9 with TRBJ2-5, with TRBD1 identical over 10 bases. This specimen was PBMCs, mostly from graft donor cells, taken 180 days after TCRalphabeta/CD19-depleted stem cell transplant. The source of this sequence is a male patient aged 10 to 17 who had a stem cell transplant for acute lymphoblastic leukemia, so the T cells may come from the graft donor. The CDR3 nucleotides are TGTGCCAGCAGCCAAGACAGGGGGCGAGGGGAGACCCAGTACTTC. Its protein is CASSQDRGRGETQYF.